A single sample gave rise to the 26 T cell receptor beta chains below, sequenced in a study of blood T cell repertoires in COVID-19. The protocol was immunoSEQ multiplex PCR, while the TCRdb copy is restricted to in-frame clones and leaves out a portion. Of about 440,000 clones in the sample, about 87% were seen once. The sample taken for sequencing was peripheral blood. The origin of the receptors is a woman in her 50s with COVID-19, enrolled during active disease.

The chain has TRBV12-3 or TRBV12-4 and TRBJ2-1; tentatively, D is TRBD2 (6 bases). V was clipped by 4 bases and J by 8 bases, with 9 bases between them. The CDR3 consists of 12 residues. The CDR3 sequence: CASSSGVDEQFF. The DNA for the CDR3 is TGTGCCAGCAGTTCGGGGGTCGATGAGCAGTTCTTC.

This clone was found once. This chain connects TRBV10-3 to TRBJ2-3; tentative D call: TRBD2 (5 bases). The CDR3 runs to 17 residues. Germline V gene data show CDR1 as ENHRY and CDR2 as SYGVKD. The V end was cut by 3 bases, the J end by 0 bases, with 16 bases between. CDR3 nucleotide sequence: TGTGCCATCAGTGAAAGCGGCAATTTGGCTAGCACAGATACGCAGTATTTT. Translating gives CAISESGNLASTDTQYF.

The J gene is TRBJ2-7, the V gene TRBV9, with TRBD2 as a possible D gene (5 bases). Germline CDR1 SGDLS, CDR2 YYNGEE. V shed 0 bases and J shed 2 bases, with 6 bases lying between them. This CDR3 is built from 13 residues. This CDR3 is CASSVEGAYEQYF. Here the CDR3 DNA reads TGTGCCAGCAGCGTAGAGGGAGCCTACGAGCAGTACTTC.

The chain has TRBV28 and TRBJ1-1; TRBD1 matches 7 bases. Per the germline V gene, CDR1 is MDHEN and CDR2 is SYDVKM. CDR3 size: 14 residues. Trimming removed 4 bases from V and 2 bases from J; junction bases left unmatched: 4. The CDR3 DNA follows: TGTGCCAGCAGTTCGGGACAGATCAACACTGAAGCTTTCTTT. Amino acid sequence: CASSSGQINTEAFF.

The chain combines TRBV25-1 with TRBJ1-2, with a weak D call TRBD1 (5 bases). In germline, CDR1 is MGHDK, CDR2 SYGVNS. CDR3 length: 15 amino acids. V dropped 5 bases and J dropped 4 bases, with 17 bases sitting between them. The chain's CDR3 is CASSPGGGLTYGYTF. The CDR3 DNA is TGTGCCAGCAGTCCTGGGGGGGGGTTAACCTATGGCTACACCTTC.

The DNA of the CDR3 is TGTGCCAGCAGTTCGGGACAGGGGGGGGCAGATACGCAGTATTTT. Translation: CASSSGQGGADTQYF. The gene calls are TRBV27 and TRBJ2-3; 11 nucleotides line up with TRBD1. Germline V CDR1 and CDR2: MNHEY, SMNVEV (reference sequence). V lost 4 bases and J lost 4; bases outside the gene matches: 4. The CDR3 is 15 amino acids.

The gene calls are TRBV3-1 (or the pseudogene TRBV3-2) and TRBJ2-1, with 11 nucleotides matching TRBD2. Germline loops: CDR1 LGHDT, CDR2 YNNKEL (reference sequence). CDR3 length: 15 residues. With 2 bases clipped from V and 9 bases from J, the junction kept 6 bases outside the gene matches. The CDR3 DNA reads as TGTGCCAGCAGCCAATCTAGCGGGGGGTTCAGTGAGCAGTTCTTC. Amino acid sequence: CASSQSSGGFSEQFF.

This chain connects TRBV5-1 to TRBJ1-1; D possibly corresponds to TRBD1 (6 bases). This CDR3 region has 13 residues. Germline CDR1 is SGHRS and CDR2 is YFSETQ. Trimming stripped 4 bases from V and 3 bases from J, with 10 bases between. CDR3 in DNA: TGCGCCAGCAGCCCCAGACAGGACACTGAAGCTTTCTTT. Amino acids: CASSPRQDTEAFF.

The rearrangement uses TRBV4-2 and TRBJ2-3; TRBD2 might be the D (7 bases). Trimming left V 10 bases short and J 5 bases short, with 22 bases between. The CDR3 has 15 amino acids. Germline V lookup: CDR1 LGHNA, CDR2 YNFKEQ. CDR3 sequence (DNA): TGTGCCACCTCCCGGCTGGGGGGGGGCGGAGATACGCAGTATTTT. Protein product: CATSRLGGGGDTQYF.

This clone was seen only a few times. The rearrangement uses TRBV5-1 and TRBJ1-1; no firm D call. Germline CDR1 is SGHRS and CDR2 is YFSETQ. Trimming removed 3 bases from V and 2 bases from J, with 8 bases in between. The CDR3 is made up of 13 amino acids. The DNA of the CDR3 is TGCGCCAGCAGCTGGGAGAGAAACACTGAAGCTTTCTTT. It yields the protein CASSWERNTEAFF.

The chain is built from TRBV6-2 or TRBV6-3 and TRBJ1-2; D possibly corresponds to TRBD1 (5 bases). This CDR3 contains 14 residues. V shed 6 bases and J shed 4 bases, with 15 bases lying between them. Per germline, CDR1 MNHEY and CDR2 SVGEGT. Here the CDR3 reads CASSKTGEGYGYTF. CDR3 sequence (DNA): TGTGCCAGCAGCAAAACGGGGGAAGGCTATGGCTACACCTTC.

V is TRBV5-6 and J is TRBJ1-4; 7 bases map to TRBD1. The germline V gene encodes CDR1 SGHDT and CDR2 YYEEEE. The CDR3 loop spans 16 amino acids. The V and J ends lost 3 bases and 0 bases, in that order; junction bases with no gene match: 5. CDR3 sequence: CASSSDGQATNEKLFF. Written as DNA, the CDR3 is TGTGCCAGCAGCTCGGACGGACAGGCAACTAATGAAAAACTGTTTTTT.

CDR3 DNA: TGTGCCAGCAGCACCCACAGTTCCAATTCACCCCTCCACTTT. This gives the protein CASSTHSSNSPLHF. This rearrangement joins TRBV7-3 to TRBJ1-6; D gene ambiguous. This CDR3 spans 14 amino acids. The germline CDR1 and CDR2 sequences are SGHTA and FQGTGA. Trimming removed 5 bases at V and 7 bases at J, with 12 bases between.

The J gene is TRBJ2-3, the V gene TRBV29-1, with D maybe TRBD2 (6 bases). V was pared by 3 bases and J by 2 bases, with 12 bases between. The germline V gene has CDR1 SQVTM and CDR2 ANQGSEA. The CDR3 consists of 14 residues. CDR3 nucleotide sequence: TGCAGCGTTGACGTGGGGGGACTCACAGATACGCAGTATTTT. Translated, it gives CSVDVGGLTDTQYF.

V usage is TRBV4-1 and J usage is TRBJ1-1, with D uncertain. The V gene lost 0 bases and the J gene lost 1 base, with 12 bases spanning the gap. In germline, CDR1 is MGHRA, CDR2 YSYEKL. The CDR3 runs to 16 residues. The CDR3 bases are TGCGCCAGCAGCCAAGAGTTCCGCGGGAGGAACACTGAAGCTTTCTTT. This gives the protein CASSQEFRGRNTEAFF.

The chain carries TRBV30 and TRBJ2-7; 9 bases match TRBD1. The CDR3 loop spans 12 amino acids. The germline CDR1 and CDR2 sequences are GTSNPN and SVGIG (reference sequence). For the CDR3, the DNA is TGTGCTTGGGGACAGGGAGGCCTCGAGCAGTACTTC. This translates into CAWGQGGLEQYF.

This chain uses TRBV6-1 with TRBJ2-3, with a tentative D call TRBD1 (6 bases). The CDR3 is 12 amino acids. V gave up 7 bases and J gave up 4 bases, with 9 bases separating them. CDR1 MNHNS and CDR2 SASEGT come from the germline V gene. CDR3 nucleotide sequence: TGTGCCAGCATGAGGGGGTCAGATACGCAGTATTTT. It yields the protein CASMRGSDTQYF.

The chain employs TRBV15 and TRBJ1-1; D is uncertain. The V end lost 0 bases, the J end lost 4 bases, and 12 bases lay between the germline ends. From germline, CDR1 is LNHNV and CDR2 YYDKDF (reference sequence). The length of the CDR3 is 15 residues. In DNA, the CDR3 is TGTGCCACCAGCAGAGATCTGCGGGGAGGCACTGAAGCTTTCTTT. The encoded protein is CATSRDLRGGTEAFF.

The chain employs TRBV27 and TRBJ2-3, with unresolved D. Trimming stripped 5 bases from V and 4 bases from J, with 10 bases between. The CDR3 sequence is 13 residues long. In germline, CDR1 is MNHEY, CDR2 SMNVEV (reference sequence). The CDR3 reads CASSHSSSDTQYF. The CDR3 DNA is TGTGCCAGCAGTCATAGTAGCTCAGATACGCAGTATTTT.

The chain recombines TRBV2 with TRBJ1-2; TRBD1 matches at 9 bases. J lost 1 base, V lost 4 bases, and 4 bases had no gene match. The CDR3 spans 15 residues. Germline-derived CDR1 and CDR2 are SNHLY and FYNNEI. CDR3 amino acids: CASSGGDRVNYGYTF. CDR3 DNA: TGTGCCAGCAGTGGGGGGGACAGGGTTAACTATGGCTACACCTTC.

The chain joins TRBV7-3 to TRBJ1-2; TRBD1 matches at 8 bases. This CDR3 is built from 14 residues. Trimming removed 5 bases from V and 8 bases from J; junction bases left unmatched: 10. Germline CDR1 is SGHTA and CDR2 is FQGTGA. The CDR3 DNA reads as TGTGCCAGCAGCCCCCTCGGACAGGGTACAGGCTACACCTTC. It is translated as CASSPLGQGTGYTF. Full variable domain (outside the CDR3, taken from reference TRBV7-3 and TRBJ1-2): GAGVSQTPSNKVTEKGKYVELRCDPISGHTALYWYRQSLGQGPEFLIYFQGTGAADDSGLPNDRFFAVRPEGSVSTLKIQRTERGDSAVYLCASSPLGQGTGYTFGSGTRLTVV.

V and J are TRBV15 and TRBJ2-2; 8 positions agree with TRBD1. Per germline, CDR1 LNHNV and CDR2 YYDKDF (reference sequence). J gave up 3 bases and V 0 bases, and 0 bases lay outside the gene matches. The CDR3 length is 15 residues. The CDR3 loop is CATSREDRDTGELFF. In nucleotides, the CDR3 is TGTGCCACCAGCAGAGAGGACAGGGACACCGGGGAGCTGTTTTTT. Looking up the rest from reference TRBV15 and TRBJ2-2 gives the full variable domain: DAMVIQNPRYQVTQFGKPVTLSCSQTLNHNVMYWYQQKSSQAPKLLFHYYDKDFNNEADTPDNFQSRRPNTSFCFLDIRSPGLGDTAMYLCATSREDRDTGELFFGEGSRLTVL.

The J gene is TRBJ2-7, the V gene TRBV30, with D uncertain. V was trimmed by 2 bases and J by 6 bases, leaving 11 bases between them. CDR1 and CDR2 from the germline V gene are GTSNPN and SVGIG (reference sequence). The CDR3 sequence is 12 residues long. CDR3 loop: CAWSPMESEQYF. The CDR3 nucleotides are TGTGCCTGGAGTCCCATGGAGAGCGAGCAGTACTTC.

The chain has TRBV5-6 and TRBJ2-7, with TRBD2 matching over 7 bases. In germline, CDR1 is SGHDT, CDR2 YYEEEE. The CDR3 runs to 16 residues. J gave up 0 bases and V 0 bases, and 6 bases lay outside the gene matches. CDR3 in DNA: TGTGCCAGCAGCTTGGGGTTCGGCGGGGGCTCCTACGAGCAGTACTTC. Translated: CASSLGFGGGSYEQYF.

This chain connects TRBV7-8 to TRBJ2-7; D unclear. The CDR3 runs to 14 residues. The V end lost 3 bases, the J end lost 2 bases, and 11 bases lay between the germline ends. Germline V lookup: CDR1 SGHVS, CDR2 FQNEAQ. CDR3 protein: CASSFGRLAYEQYF. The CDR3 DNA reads TGTGCCAGCAGCTTTGGCAGACTCGCCTACGAGCAGTACTTC.

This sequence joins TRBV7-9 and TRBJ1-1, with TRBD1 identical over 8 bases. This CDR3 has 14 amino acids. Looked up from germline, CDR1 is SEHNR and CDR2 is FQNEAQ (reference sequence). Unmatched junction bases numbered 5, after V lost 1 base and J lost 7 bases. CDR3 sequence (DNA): TGTGCCAGCAGCTTAGACCTTGGACAGGGTGAAGCTTTCTTT. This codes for CASSLDLGQGEAFF.